This TCR beta chain was captured in a study of T cell responses to AZD1222 COVID-19 vaccine. The CDR3 has 14 residues. Germline loops: CDR1 LGHNA, CDR2 YSLEER. Trimming removed 1 base from V and 4 bases from J, with 10 bases in between. General study results and limits: As reported, nearly half of all spike-specific TCRs target variant regions that are unmutated. Repertoire sampling occurred only after the peak T cell response. AZD1222 recipients seropositive at baseline numbered only five to seven. Donors were largely white British and mainly female; clonal diversity was possibly underestimated.

TCRdb's table, derived via immunoSEQ multiplex PCR, lists solely in-frame clones and lacks some. The sample has 55,000 to 75,000 clones; roughly 78% are singletons. In regard to this clone: Its matching antigen is unknown.

This specimen was peripheral blood, taken on day 0 of MenACWY control vaccination. The genes are TRBV4-3 and TRBJ1-1, with D hard to call. The receptor comes from an adult in good health. The CDR3 region has the DNA TGCGCCAGCAGCCAAGTAGGTGGTGGCACTGAAGCTTTCTTT. Protein: CASSQVGGGTEAFF.